This TCR beta chain was identified in a study of blood T cells in healthy people across ages. Study-level information: About one barcoded TCR beta cDNA was captured per two T cells. Whole-study findings and limits: Donor CMV status, an unknown factor, possibly confounded changes in expanded clonotypes.

Looked up from germline, CDR1 is SGHRS and CDR2 is YFSETQ. This CDR3 has 16 residues. Trimming left V 6 bases short and J 2 bases short, with 21 bases between. About this clonotype itself: The antigen remains undetermined.

Combining a sample-barcoded 5' primer with a J-beta primer mix, a second PCR ran for about 6 to 11 cycles. A template-switch adaptor containing 12 random nucleotides labeled each cDNA molecule. MiXCR was run by TCRdb on the 5' RACE reads, yielding one entry per CDR3 protein. The data contain about 1.7 million distinct CDR3 sequences, 28% of them singletons. The clonotype comes from a woman in her 30s in good health. Sequenced input: blood. This chain uses TRBV5-1 with TRBJ2-7; perhaps TRBD1 as D (6 bases). The CDR3: CASTYRGEGTTYEQYF. The CDR3 region has the DNA TGCGCCAGCACCTACCGCGGAGAGGGGACAACCTACGAGCAGTACTTC.